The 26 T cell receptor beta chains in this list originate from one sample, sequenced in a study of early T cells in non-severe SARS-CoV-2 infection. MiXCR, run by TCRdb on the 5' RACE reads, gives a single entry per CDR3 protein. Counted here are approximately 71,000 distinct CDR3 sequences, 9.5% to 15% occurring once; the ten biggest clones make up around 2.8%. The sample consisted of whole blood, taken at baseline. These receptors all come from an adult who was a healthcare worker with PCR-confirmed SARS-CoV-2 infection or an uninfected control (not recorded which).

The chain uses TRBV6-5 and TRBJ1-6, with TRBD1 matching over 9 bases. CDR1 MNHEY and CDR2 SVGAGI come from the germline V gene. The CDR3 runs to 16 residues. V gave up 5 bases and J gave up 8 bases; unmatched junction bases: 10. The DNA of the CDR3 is TGTGCCAGCAGTAGCCCCGGACAGGGGTCAGATTCACCCCTCCACTTT. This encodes CASSSPGQGSDSPLHF.

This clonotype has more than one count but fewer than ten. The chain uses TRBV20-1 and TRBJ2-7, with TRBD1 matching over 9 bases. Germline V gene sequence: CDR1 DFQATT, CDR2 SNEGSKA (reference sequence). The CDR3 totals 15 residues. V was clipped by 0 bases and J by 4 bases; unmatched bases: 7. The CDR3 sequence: CSAREGGTGPYEQYF. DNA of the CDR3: TGCAGTGCTAGAGAAGGCGGGACAGGGCCATACGAGCAGTACTTC.

The CDR3 region is CASNPGQGGRYEQYF. In nucleotides, the CDR3 is TGTGCCAGCAACCCCGGACAGGGGGGTCGCTACGAGCAGTACTTC. The chain has TRBV28 and TRBJ2-7; 10 bases align to TRBD1. Trimming removed 7 bases from V and 3 bases from J; junction bases left unmatched: 9. From germline, CDR1 is MDHEN and CDR2 SYDVKM. The CDR3 covers 15 residues.

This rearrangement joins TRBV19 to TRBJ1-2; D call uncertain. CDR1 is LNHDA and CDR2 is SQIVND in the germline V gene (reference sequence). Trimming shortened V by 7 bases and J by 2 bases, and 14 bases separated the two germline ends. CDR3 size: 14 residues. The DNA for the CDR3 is TGTGCCAGTACCCCGATTGACTGGAACTATGGCTACACCTTC. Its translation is CASTPIDWNYGYTF. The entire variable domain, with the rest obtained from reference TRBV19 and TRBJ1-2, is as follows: DGGITQSPKYLFRKEGQNVTLSCEQNLNHDAMYWYRQDPGQGLRLIYYSQIVNDFQKGDIAEGYSVSREKKESFPLTVTSAQKNPTAFYLCASTPIDWNYGYTFGSGTRLTVV.

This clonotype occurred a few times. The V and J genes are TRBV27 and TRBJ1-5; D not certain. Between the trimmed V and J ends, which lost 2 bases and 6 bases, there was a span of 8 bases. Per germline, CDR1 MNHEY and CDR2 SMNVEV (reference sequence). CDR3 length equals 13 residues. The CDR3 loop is CASSLRGFQPQHF. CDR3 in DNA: TGTGCCAGCAGTTTAAGAGGATTTCAGCCCCAGCATTTT.

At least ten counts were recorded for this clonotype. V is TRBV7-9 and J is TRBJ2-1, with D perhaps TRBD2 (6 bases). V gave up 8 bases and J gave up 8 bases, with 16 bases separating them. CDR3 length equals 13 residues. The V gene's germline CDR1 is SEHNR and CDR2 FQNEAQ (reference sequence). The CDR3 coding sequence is TGTGCCAGCGGCGTCGCGGGGCGGGATGAGCAGTTCTTC. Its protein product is CASGVAGRDEQFF.

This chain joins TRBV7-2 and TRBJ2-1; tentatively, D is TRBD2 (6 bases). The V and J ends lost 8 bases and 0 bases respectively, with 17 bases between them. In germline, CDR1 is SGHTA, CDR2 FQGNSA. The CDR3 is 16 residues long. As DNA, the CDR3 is TGTGCCAGCGGGCCCGGACCGCGGGGCTCCTACAATGAGCAGTTCTTC. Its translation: CASGPGPRGSYNEQFF.

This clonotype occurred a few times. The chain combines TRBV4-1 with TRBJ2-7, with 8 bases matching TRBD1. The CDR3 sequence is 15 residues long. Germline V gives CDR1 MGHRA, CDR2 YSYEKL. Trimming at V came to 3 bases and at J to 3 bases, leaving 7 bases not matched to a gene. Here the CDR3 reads CASSQTTGEGYEQYF. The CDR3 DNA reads TGCGCCAGCAGCCAGACGACAGGGGAAGGCTACGAGCAGTACTTC.

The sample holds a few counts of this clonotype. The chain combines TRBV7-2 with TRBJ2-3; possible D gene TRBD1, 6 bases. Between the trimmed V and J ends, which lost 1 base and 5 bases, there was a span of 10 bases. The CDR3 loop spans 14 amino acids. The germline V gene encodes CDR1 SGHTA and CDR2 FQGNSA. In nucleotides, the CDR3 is TGTGCCAGCAGCTTAGGGGGGCTGGGAGATACGCAGTATTTT. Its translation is CASSLGGLGDTQYF. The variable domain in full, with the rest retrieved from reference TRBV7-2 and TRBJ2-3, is GAGVSQSPSNKVTEKGKDVELRCDPISGHTALYWYRQSLGQGLEFLIYFQGNSAPDKSGLPSDRFSAERTGGSVSTLTIQRTQQEDSAVYLCASSLGGLGDTQYFGPGTRLTVL.

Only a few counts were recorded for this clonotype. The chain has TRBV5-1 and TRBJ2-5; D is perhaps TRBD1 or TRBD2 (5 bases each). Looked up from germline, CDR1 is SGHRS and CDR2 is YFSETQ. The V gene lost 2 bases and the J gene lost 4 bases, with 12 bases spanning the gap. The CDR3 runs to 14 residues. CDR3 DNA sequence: TGCGCCAGCAGCTTCGGAGAGGGGCGAGAGACCCAGTACTTC. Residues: CASSFGEGRETQYF.

This CDR3 is CASSQGVGASYEQYF. DNA of the CDR3: TGTGCCAGCAGCCAAGGGGTCGGGGCCTCCTACGAGCAGTACTTC. The rearrangement links TRBV3-1 to TRBJ2-7; D tentatively fits TRBD1 or TRBD2 (5 bases each). CDR1 is LGHDT and CDR2 is YNNKEL in the germline V gene (reference sequence). Between the trimmed V and J ends, which lost 1 base and 0 bases, there was a span of 10 bases. The CDR3 spans 15 residues.

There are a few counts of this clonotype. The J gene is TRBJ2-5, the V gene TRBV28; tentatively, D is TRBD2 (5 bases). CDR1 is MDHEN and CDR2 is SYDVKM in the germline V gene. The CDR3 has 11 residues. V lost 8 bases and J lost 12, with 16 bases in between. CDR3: CASSREASEYF. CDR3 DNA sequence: TGTGCCAGCTCTCGGGAAGCTTCCGAGTACTTC.

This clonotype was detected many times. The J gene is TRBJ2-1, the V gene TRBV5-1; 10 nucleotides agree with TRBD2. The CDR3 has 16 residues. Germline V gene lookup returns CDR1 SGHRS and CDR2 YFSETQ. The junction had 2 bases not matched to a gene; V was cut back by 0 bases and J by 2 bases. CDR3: CASSLVSGGAYNEQFF. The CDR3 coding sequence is TGCGCCAGCAGCTTGGTGAGCGGGGGGGCCTACAATGAGCAGTTCTTC.

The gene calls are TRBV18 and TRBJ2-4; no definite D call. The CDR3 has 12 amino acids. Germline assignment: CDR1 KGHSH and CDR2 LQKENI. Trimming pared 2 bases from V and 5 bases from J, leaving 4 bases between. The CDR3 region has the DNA TGTGCCAGCTCACCAATTGAAAACATTCAGTACTTC. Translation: CASSPIENIQYF. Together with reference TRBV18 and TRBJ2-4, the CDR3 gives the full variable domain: NAGVMQNPRHLVRRRGQEARLRCSPMKGHSHVYWYRQLPEEGLKFMVYLQKENIIDESGMPKERFSAEFPKEGPSILRIQQVVRGDSAAYFCASSPIENIQYFGAGTRLSVL.

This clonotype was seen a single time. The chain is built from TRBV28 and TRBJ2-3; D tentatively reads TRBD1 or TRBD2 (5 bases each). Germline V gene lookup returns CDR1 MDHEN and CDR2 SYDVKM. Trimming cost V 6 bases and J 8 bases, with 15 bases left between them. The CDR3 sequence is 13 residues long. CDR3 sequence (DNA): TGTGCCAGCAGACGGGACCCCACGGGTACGCAGTATTTT. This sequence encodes CASRRDPTGTQYF.

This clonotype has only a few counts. This CDR3 reads CSARDHAGIPEAFF. The DNA of the CDR3 is TGCAGTGCTAGAGATCACGCAGGGATCCCTGAAGCTTTCTTT. This chain connects TRBV20-1 to TRBJ1-1, with a possible D match to TRBD1 (5 bases). Trimming removed 0 bases from V and 6 bases from J, with 14 bases in between. Germline-derived CDR1 and CDR2 are DFQATT and SNEGSKA (reference sequence). This CDR3 has 14 amino acids.

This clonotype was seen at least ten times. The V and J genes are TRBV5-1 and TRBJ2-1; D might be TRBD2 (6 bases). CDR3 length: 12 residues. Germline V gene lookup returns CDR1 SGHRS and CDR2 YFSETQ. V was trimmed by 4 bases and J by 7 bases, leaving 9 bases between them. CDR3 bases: TGCGCCAGCAGCACCAGCGGGAATGAGCAGTTCTTC. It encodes CASSTSGNEQFF.

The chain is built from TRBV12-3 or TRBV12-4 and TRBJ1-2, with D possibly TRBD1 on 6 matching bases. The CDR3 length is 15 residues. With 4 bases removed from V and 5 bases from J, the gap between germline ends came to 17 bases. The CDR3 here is CASSSGQLGTYGYTF. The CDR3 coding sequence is TGTGCCAGCAGTTCCGGACAGCTGGGGACATATGGCTACACCTTC.

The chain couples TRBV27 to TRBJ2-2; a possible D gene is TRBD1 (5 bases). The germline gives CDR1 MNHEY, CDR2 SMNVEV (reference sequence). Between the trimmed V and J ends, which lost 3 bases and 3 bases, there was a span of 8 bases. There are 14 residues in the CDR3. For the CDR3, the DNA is TGTGCCAGCAGTTTTGGGGCCCACACCGGGGAGCTGTTTTTT. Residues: CASSFGAHTGELFF.

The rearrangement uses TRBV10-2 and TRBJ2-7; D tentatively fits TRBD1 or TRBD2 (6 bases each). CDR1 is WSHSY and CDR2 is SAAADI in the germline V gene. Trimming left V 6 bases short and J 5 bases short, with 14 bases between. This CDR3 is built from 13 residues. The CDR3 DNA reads TGCGCCAGCAGGAGAGGAGGGGGTAACGAGCAGTACTTC. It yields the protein CASRRGGGNEQYF.

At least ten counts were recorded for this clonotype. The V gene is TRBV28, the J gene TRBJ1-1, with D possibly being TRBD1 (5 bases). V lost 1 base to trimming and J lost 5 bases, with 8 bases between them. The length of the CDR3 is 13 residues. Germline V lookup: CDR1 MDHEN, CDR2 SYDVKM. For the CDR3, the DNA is TGTGCCAGCAGTTTATTTGGGGGTACTGAAGCTTTCTTT. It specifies CASSLFGGTEAFF. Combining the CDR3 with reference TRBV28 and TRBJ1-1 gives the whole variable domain DVKVTQSSRYLVKRTGEKVFLECVQDMDHENMFWYRQDPGLGLRLIYFSYDVKMKEKGDIPEGYSVSREKKERFSLILESASTNQTSMYLCASSLFGGTEAFFGQGTRLTVV.

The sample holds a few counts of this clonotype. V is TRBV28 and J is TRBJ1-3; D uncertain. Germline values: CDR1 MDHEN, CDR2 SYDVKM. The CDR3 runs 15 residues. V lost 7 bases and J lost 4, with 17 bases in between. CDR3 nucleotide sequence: TGTGCCAGCACCTCCCATGGGCAGATCGGAAACACCATATATTTT. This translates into CASTSHGQIGNTIYF.

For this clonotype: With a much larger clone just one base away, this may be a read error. The CDR3 DNA reads TGCAGTGCGGTGAAGGTAGGTACGCAGTATTTT. It codes for CSAVKVGTQYF. The chain couples TRBV20-1 to TRBJ2-3; D remains ambiguous. This CDR3 comprises 11 residues. The germline gives CDR1 DFQATT, CDR2 SNEGSKA (reference sequence). Trimming removed 6 bases at V and 8 bases at J, with 12 bases between.

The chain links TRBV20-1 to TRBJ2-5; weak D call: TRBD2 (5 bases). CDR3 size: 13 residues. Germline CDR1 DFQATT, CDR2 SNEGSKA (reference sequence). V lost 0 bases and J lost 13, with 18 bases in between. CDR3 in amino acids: CSARDNYLFSGYF. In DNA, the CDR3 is TGCAGTGCTAGAGATAACTATCTCTTCAGCGGGTACTTC.

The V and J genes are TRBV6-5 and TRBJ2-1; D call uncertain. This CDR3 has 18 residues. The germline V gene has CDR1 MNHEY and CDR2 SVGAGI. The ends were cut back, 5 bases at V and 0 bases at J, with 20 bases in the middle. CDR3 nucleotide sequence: TGTGCCAGCAGTAGAAGGTTTAGCCCCCGTCGCTCCTACAATGAGCAGTTCTTC. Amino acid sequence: CASSRRFSPRRSYNEQFF.

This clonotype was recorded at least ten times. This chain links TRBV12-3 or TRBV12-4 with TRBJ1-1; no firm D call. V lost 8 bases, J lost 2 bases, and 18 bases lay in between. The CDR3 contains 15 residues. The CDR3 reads CASAFRPWGNTEAFF. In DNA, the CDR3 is TGTGCCAGCGCTTTCCGCCCTTGGGGAAACACTGAAGCTTTCTTT.